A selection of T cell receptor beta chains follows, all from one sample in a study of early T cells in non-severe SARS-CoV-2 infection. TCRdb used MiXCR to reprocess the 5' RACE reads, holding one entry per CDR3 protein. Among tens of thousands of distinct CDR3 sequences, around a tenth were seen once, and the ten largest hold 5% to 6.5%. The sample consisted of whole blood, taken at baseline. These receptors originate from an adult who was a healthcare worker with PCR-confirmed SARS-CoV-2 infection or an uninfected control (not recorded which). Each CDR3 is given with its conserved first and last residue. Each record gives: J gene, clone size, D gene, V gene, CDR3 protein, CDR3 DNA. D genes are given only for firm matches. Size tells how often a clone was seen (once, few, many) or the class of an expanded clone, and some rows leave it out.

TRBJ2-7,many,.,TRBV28,CASSPGWGGYEQYF,TGTGCCAGCAGCCCTGGGTGGGGCGGCTACGAGCAGTACTTC
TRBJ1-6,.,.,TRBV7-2,CASSLRGTYNSPLHF,TGTGCCAGCAGCTTGAGGGGGACCTATAATTCACCCCTCCACTTT
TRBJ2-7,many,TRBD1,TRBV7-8,CASSSPGQGNYEQYF,TGTGCCAGCAGCTCTCCGGGACAGGGGAACTACGAGCAGTACTTC
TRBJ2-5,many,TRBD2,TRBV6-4,CASSEKAGGQETQYF,TGTGCCAGCAGTGAAAAGGCGGGAGGTCAAGAGACCCAGTACTTC
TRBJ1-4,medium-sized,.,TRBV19,CASRRTTGEKLFF,TGTGCCAGTAGGAGGACTACCGGTGAAAAACTGTTTTTT
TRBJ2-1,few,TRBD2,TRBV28,CASSGLADYYNEQFF,TGTGCCAGCAGTGGACTAGCGGATTACTACAATGAGCAGTTCTTC
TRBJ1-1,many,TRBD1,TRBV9,CASSVETGLSTEAFF,TGTGCCAGCAGCGTAGAGACAGGGTTGAGCACTGAAGCTTTCTTT
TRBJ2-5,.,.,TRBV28,CASSFPSVETQYF,TGTGCCAGCAGTTTTCCCTCCGTGGAGACCCAGTACTTC
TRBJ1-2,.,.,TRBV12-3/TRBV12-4,CASSFLGARTYGYTF,TGTGCCAGCAGTTTCCTAGGGGCGAGGACCTATGGCTACACCTTC
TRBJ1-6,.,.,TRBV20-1,CSASLLDSPLHF,TGCAGTGCTAGTCTTCTGGATTCACCCCTCCACTTT
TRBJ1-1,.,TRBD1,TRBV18,CASSPATGSEAFF,TGTGCCAGCTCACCGGCGACAGGGAGTGAAGCTTTCTTT
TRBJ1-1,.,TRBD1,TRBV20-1,CSARGDRGLNTEAFF,TGCAGTGCTAGAGGGGACAGGGGTTTGAACACTGAAGCTTTCTTT
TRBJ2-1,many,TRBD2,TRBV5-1,CASSAPGLAGKEQFF,TGCGCCAGCAGCGCCCCGGGACTAGCGGGAAAAGAGCAGTTCTTC
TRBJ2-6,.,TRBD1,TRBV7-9,CASSGPGQAPSGANVLTF,TGTGCCAGCAGCGGCCCGGGACAGGCACCCTCTGGGGCCAACGTCCTGACTTTC
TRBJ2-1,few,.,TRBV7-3,CASSLVLQGEQFF,TGTGCCAGCAGCTTAGTCCTCCAGGGAGAGCAGTTCTTC
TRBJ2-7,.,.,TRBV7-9,CASSPDGSSYEQYF,TGTGCCAGCAGCCCCGACGGAAGCTCCTACGAGCAGTACTTC
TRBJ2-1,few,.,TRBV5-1,CASREGDYNEQFF,TGCGCCAGCAGAGAGGGGGACTACAATGAGCAGTTCTTC
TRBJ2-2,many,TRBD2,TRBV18,CASSLMNLAGEKGTGELFF,TGTGCCAGCTCATTGATGAATTTAGCGGGAGAAAAAGGCACCGGGGAGCTGTTTTTT
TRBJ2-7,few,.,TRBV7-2,CASSLTGGVYEQYF,TGTGCCAGCAGCTTAACAGGTGGAGTCTACGAGCAGTACTTC
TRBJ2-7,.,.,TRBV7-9,CASSPRGQGLSEQYF,TGTGCCAGCAGCCCCAGAGGGCAGGGGTTAAGTGAGCAGTACTTC
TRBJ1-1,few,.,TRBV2,CATLDRVMNTEAFF,TGTGCCACCCTAGATAGGGTCATGAACACTGAAGCTTTCTTT
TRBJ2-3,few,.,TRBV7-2,CASSLIPGPDTQYF,TGTGCCAGCAGCTTAATCCCGGGTCCAGATACGCAGTATTTT
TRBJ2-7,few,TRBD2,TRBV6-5,CASSSRAGRLEQYF,TGTGCCAGCAGTTCGCGAGCGGGAAGGCTCGAGCAGTACTTC
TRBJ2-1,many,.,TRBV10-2,CATGTTVYYNEQFF,TGCGCCACCGGGACCACTGTGTACTACAATGAGCAGTTCTTC
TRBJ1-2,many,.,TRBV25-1,CASSEGNRNYGYTF,TGTGCCAGCAGTGAAGGGAACAGAAACTATGGCTACACCTTC
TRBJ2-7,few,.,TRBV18,CASSPPAGGYEQYF,TGTGCCAGCTCACCACCCGCAGGCGGCTACGAGCAGTACTTC
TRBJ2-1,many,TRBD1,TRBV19,CASSSQTGTVEQFF,TGTGCCAGTAGTTCCCAGACAGGGACCGTTGAGCAGTTCTTC
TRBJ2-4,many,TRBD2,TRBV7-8,CASSLGGGPENIQYF,TGTGCCAGCAGCTTAGGCGGGGGGCCAGAAAACATTCAGTACTTC
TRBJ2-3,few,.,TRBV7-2,CASSPYGGPGMPDTQYF,TGTGCCAGCAGCCCATACGGGGGACCGGGCATGCCAGATACGCAGTATTTT
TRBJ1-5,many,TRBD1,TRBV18,CASSRGTVDNQPQHF,TGTGCCAGCTCACGAGGGACAGTTGACAATCAGCCCCAGCATTTT
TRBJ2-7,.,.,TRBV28,CASSSGTVYEQYF,TGTGCCAGCAGTTCCGGGACGGTCTACGAGCAGTACTTC
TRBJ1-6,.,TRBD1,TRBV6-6,CASRDGQGWDNSPLHF,TGTGCCAGCAGAGATGGACAGGGATGGGATAATTCACCCCTCCACTTT
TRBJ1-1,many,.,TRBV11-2,CASSSGHSTEAFF,TGTGCCAGCAGCTCCGGGCATAGCACTGAAGCTTTCTTT
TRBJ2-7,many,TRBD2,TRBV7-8,CASSTSGRGSYEQYF,TGTGCCAGCAGCACAAGCGGGAGAGGGTCCTACGAGCAGTACTTC
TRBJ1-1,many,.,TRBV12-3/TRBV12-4,CASSFWALNTEAFF,TGTGCCAGCAGTTTTTGGGCCTTGAACACTGAAGCTTTCTTT
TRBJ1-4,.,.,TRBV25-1,CASSEFQENEKLFF,TGTGCCAGCAGTGAATTCCAGGAAAATGAAAAACTGTTTTTT
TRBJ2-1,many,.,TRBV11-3,CASSPPGGRHNEQFF,TGTGCCAGCAGCCCCCCAGGCGGCCGACACAATGAGCAGTTCTTC
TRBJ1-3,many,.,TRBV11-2,CASSSTAGARGNTIYF,TGTGCCAGCAGCTCTACAGCAGGGGCGCGTGGAAACACCATATATTTT
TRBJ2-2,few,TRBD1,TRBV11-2,CASRPQGPWMTGDTGELFF,TGTGCCAGCCGACCGCAAGGGCCCTGGATGACAGGGGACACCGGGGAGCTGTTTTTT
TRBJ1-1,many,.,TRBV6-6,CASSYWGLLGEAFF,TGTGCCAGCAGTTACTGGGGCCTATTGGGAGAAGCTTTCTTT
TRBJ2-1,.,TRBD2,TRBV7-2,CASSVTSGQFF,TGTGCCAGCAGCGTGACTAGCGGGCAGTTCTTC
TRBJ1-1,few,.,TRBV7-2,CASKVSRGNTEAFF,TGTGCCAGCAAGGTGTCCAGGGGAAACACTGAAGCTTTCTTT
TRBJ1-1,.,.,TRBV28,CASSPPPLPLEAFF,TGTGCCAGCAGTCCCCCACCCCTCCCACTGGAAGCTTTCTTT
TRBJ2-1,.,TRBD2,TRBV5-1,CASSPQVGGSSYNEQFF,TGCGCCAGCAGCCCCCAGGTCGGCGGGAGCTCCTACAATGAGCAGTTCTTC
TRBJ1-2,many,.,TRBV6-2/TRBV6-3,CASRWEGMIYGYTF,TGTGCCAGCAGATGGGAAGGGATGATCTATGGCTACACCTTC
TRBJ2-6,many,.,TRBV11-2,CASSDGGHSGANVLTF,TGTGCCAGCAGCGATGGGGGGCACTCTGGGGCCAACGTCCTGACTTTC
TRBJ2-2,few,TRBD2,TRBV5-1,CASRPPSGGVSTGELFF,TGCGCCAGCCGCCCGCCTAGCGGGGGAGTGAGCACCGGGGAGCTGTTTTTT
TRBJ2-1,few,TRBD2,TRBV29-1,CSAGTSGWQFF,TGCAGCGCCGGGACTAGCGGTTGGCAGTTCTTC
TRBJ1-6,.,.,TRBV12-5,CASGLVGDSPLHF,TGTGCTAGTGGTTTGGTAGGGGACTCACCCCTCCACTTT
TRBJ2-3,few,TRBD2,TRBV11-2,CASSFTSGSMASTDTQYF,TGTGCCAGCAGCTTCACTAGCGGGAGTATGGCTAGCACAGATACGCAGTATTTT
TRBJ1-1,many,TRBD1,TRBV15,CATQQGFEAFF,TGTGCCACCCAACAGGGGTTCGAGGCTTTCTTT
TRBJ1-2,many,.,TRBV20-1,CSARDNLYDGAGYTF,TGCAGTGCTAGAGATAATCTGTACGACGGAGCAGGCTACACCTTC
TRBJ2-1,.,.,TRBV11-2,CASSLVSGVINF,TGTGCCAGCAGCTTAGTATCGGGAGTGATTAACTTC